The clone carrying this T cell receptor (beta chain) was recorded only once. Regarding treatment: roughly 19 received Ad26.COV2.S at low or high dose, single or two shots; about 5 received placebo; per-sample allocation not given. Samples came from day 63 after the first vaccine or placebo injection. These data are taken from a study of Ad26.COV2.S vaccination and SARS-CoV-2 variants. CDR3 length equals 15 residues. Germline CDR1 is KGHSH and CDR2 is LQKENI. Unmatched junction bases numbered 4, after V lost 3 bases and J lost 2 bases. Repertoires were generated with immunoSEQ multiplex PCR, while TCRdb's copy carries only in-frame clones and drops some. The sample includes about 400,000 clones, 80% to 90% seen only once; the top ten take roughly 7.4%.

The chain carries TRBV18 and TRBJ2-7, with 10 bases aligning to TRBD1. Sequences were derived from peripheral blood, sampled in a trial of Ad26.COV2.S vaccine versus placebo. This receptor was identified in a person between 18 and 60 years old who received the Ad26.COV2.S COVID-19 vaccine or a placebo. CDR3 nucleotides: TGTGCCAGCTCACCGGGACAGGGGCTCACCTACGAGCAGTACTTC. This codes for CASSPGQGLTYEQYF. Full variable domain (rest looked up from reference TRBV18 and TRBJ2-7): NAGVMQNPRHLVRRRGQEARLRCSPMKGHSHVYWYRQLPEEGLKFMVYLQKENIIDESGMPKERFSAEFPKEGPSILRIQQVVRGDSAAYFCASSPGQGLTYEQYFGPGTRLTVT.